These T cell receptor beta chains were read from a single sample in a study of T cells after yellow fever vaccination. Via MiXCR, TCRdb re-called the 5' RACE reads, giving one row per CDR3 protein. The table has 200,000 to 300,000 distinct CDR3 sequences, approximately 12% seen once. Sequencing was performed on CD4+ T cells sorted from PBMCs, taken 45 days after the yellow fever booster vaccination. The receptors originated from a man in his thirties or forties who received the YFV17D yellow fever vaccine. Both conserved end residues are trimmed from each CDR3. Fields, in order: J gene, V gene, CDR3 protein.

>TRBJ2-5|TRBV6-1
ASSQNREETQY
>TRBJ1-5|TRBV29-1
SVALWQGEPQH
>TRBJ2-1|TRBV15
ATSRDAENEQF
>TRBJ2-3|TRBV6-6
ATTRATDTQY
>TRBJ2-7|TRBV21-1
ASSATKREFCDEQY
>TRBJ2-1|TRBV12-3/TRBV12-4
ASSSDSQGSPQQF
>TRBJ2-1|TRBV20-1
SYRLAGGNEQF
>TRBJ1-5|TRBV7-2
ASSLRQKNQPQH
>TRBJ2-3|TRBV20-1
SARLQGPDTQY
>TRBJ2-7|TRBV20-1
SASNSPPYEQY
>TRBJ2-3|TRBV24-1
ATQSWDTQY
>TRBJ1-4|TRBV12-3/TRBV12-4
ASSPSTGFGEKLF
>TRBJ1-2|TRBV4-3
ASSHSRGGLGYGYT
>TRBJ2-5|TRBV5-6
ASSFAGLGEETQY
>TRBJ1-2|TRBV14
ASSARHSGYT
>TRBJ2-3|TRBV7-2
ASSPTNRYRPPDTQY
>TRBJ1-1|TRBV28
ASTLGGAQAF
>TRBJ2-2|TRBV28
AHFSANTGELF
>TRBJ2-3|TRBV5-1
ASSLGQATDTQY
>TRBJ2-7|TRBV12-5
ASGLGQGYEQY
>TRBJ2-4|TRBV6-2/TRBV6-3
ASLQTGRNIQY
>TRBJ2-1|TRBV2
ASLDGSHSYNEQF
>TRBJ2-1|TRBV7-2
ASSTDRGGYNEQF
>TRBJ2-1|TRBV28
ASSSLAGGLNEQF
>TRBJ1-1|TRBV9
ASVERNTEAF
>TRBJ2-3|TRBV7-2
ASSLSQGTDTQY
>TRBJ2-3|TRBV7-2
ASSLTSATDTQY
>TRBJ2-3|TRBV29-1
SVLAEGGTDTQY
>TRBJ2-5|TRBV3-1
ASSQSVRAKETQY
>TRBJ2-2|TRBV30
AWSRGTENTGELF
>TRBJ2-5|TRBV27
ASSFMGAETQY
>TRBJ2-1|TRBV20-1
SAVDTLRAGVFYNEQF
>TRBJ2-7|TRBV11-2
ASSLELQGYEQY
>TRBJ1-1|TRBV7-9
ASSRQGADTEAF